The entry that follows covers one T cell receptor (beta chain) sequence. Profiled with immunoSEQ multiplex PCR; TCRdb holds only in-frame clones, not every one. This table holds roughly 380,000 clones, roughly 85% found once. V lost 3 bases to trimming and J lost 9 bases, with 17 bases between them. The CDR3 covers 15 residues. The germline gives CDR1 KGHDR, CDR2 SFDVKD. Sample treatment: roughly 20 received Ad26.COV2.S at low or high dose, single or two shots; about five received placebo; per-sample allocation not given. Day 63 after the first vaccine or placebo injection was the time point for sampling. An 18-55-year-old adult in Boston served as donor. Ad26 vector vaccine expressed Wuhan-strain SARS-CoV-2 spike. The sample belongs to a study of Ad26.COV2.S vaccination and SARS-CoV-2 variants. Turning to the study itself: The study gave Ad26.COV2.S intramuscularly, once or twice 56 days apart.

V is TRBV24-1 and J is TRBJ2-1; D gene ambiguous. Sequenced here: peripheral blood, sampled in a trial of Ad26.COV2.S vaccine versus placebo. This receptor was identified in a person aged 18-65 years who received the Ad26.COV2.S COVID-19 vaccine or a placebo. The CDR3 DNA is TGTGCCACCAGTGATCCTTCCCAGAATGGTCGTGAGCAGTTCTTC. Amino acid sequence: CATSDPSQNGREQFF.